What follows are 19 T cell receptor beta chains derived from one specimen sequenced in a study of T cells in Graves' hyperthyroidism and ophthalmopathy. TCR beta CDR3 region amplification was performed from RNA transcripts. Using the HTBI primer set, a first-round RT-PCR was run on the TCR CDR3. Via MiXCR, TCRdb re-called the multiplex PCR reads, giving one row per CDR3 protein. The sample holds under 350,000 distinct CDR3 sequences, approximately 13% seen once. The sample consisted of blood. The receptors derive from a woman in her thirties or forties with Graves' hyperthyroidism.

This clonotype was detected many times. The chain couples TRBV6-1 to TRBJ1-2; no definite D call. V was cut by 2 bases and J by 7 bases, with 11 bases left in between. In germline, CDR1 is MNHNS, CDR2 SASEGT. This CDR3 has 13 amino acids. The CDR3 is CASSESWDSGYTF. In DNA, the CDR3 is TGTGCCAGCAGTGAAAGCTGGGATTCTGGCTACACCTTC.

As concerns this clonotype: This may be a read error: a much more frequent sequence differs by one nucleotide. This rearrangement joins TRBV12-3 or TRBV12-4 to TRBJ2-3; D perhaps matches TRBD1 (6 bases). The CDR3 is 12 residues long. The V gene lost 6 bases and the J gene lost 10 bases, with 14 bases spanning the gap. The CDR3 loop reads CASSTLGAAQYF. In DNA form, the CDR3 reads TGTGCCAGCAGCACCTTGGGGGCGGCGCAGTATTTT.

The sample holds many counts of this clonotype. The rearrangement links TRBV12-5 to TRBJ1-1; no firm D call. V was clipped by 4 bases and J by 1 base, with 10 bases between them. The CDR3 consists of 14 residues. CDR1 is LGHNT, CDR2 FRNRAP, per germline. The CDR3 loop reads CASGSPWGNTEAFF. The CDR3, as DNA: TGTGCTAGTGGTTCCCCCTGGGGGAACACTGAAGCTTTCTTT.

In this sample, this clonotype turned up many times. The chain joins TRBV19 to TRBJ1-5, with no clear D. Germline V CDR1 and CDR2: LNHDA, SQIVND (reference sequence). The V end was cut by 10 bases, the J end by 3 bases, with 13 bases between. The CDR3 runs 13 residues. The CDR3 loop reads CATAVGNNQPQHF. CDR3 in DNA: TGTGCCACAGCGGTCGGTAACAATCAGCCCCAGCATTTT. The variable domain in full, with the rest retrieved from reference TRBV19 and TRBJ1-5, is DGGITQSPKYLFRKEGQNVTLSCEQNLNHDAMYWYRQDPGQGLRLIYYSQIVNDFQKGDIAEGYSVSREKKESFPLTVTSAQKNPTAFYLCATAVGNNQPQHFGDGTRLSIL.

Many counts were recorded for this clonotype. V usage is TRBV5-1 and J usage is TRBJ1-1, with a possible D match to TRBD1 (5 bases). The CDR3 has 14 residues. Looked up from germline, CDR1 is SGHRS and CDR2 is YFSETQ. Trimming removed 0 bases at V and 5 bases at J, with 11 bases between. The CDR3 spells CASSLVRGETEAFF. Written as DNA, the CDR3 is TGCGCCAGCAGCTTGGTGCGAGGGGAGACTGAAGCTTTCTTT.

This clonotype was seen repeatedly, ten times or more. This chain connects TRBV3-1 to TRBJ1-2, with 8 bases identical to TRBD1. Germline V gives CDR1 LGHDT, CDR2 YNNKEL (reference sequence). This CDR3 contains 15 residues. V gave up 1 base and J gave up 4 bases; unmatched junction bases: 5. In nucleotides, the CDR3 is TGTGCCAGCAGCCAAGTAGGGACAGGCCTCTATGGCTACACCTTC. It specifies CASSQVGTGLYGYTF.

The CDR3 DNA follows: TGTGCCTCCTCGACTGTCTCTGGGGCCAACGTCCTGACTTTC. This sequence encodes CASSTVSGANVLTF. V is TRBV30 and J is TRBJ2-6; D not resolved. The germline V gene has CDR1 GTSNPN and CDR2 SVGIG (reference sequence). This CDR3 has 14 residues. V dropped 7 bases and J dropped 0 bases, with 10 bases sitting between them.

This clonotype has at least ten counts. The genes are TRBV11-3 and TRBJ2-7; 10 bases fit TRBD2. Germline V CDR1 and CDR2: SGHNT, YENEEA. With 1 base clipped from V and 6 bases from J, the junction kept 0 bases outside the gene matches. CDR3 length: 13 residues. CDR3: CASSLGLAGEQYF. The CDR3 DNA follows: TGTGCCAGCAGCTTAGGACTAGCGGGCGAGCAGTACTTC.

V gene TRBV6-1 combines with J gene TRBJ2-6; 7 bases fit TRBD1. CDR1 is MNHNS and CDR2 is SASEGT in the germline V gene. The trim removed 0 bases at V and 1 base at J, leaving 0 bases unmatched. This CDR3 contains 16 residues. CDR3 in amino acids: CASSEATGSGANVLTF. The DNA of the CDR3 is TGTGCCAGCAGTGAAGCGACAGGGTCTGGGGCCAACGTCCTGACTTTC.

This clonotype occurred many times. V and J are TRBV6-1 and TRBJ2-7, with unresolved D. The CDR3 covers 12 residues. From germline, CDR1 is MNHNS and CDR2 SASEGT. Deletions cut 5 bases from V and 5 bases from J, with 10 bases between. In nucleotides, the CDR3 is TGTGCCAGCAGTCCCCGACCCCACGAGCAGTACTTC. Its protein is CASSPRPHEQYF.

This clonotype was recorded at least ten times. The chain couples TRBV7-2 to TRBJ1-6; D is perhaps TRBD1 (6 bases). From germline, CDR1 is SGHTA and CDR2 FQGNSA. This CDR3 spans 15 amino acids. V lost 4 bases and J 0 bases, leaving 7 bases between the germline ends. For the CDR3, the DNA is TGTGCCAGCAGCTCGGACAGCTCCTATAATTCACCCCTCCACTTT. This codes for CASSSDSSYNSPLHF.

The rearrangement joins TRBV11-2 to TRBJ2-6, with D unresolved. CDR1 and CDR2 (germline): SGHAT, FQNNGV. There are 19 residues in the CDR3. Trimming took off 5 bases at V and 4 bases at J, with 24 bases between the two ends. CDR3 residues: CASSPLTSLFSLGANVLTF. The CDR3 coding sequence is TGTGCCAGCAGCCCCCTCACGTCTTTATTCTCTCTGGGGGCCAACGTCCTGACTTTC.

This clonotype has at least ten counts. The V call is TRBV27, the J call TRBJ2-7; D is perhaps TRBD1 or TRBD2 (5 bases each). The CDR3 covers 15 residues. CDR1 MNHEY and CDR2 SMNVEV come from the germline V gene (reference sequence). V shed 4 bases and J shed 3 bases, with 16 bases lying between them. The CDR3 DNA follows: TGTGCCAGCAGTTCCCCCGGTAGGGACCTCTACGAGCAGTACTTC. This encodes CASSSPGRDLYEQYF.

The sample holds many counts of this clonotype. The chain uses TRBV29-1 and TRBJ1-2; D is ambiguous. The germline V gene has CDR1 SQVTM and CDR2 ANQGSEA. V shed 0 bases and J shed 2 bases, with 10 bases lying between them. This CDR3 is built from 14 residues. The CDR3 nucleotides are TGCAGCGTTGAAGAGGGCAGCTCCAACTATGGCTACACCTTC. Translated: CSVEEGSSNYGYTF.

This clonotype was recorded at least ten times. This chain links TRBV9 with TRBJ2-7, with D possibly being TRBD1 or TRBD2 (5 bases each). The CDR3 consists of 15 residues. Trimming left V 0 bases short and J 2 bases short, with 12 bases between. Germline loops: CDR1 SGDLS, CDR2 YYNGEE. The CDR3 sequence is CASSVGLGPAYEQYF. In nucleotides, the CDR3 is TGTGCCAGCAGCGTAGGACTGGGACCAGCCTACGAGCAGTACTTC.

V usage is TRBV19 and J usage is TRBJ2-7; D gene uncertain. The CDR3 consists of 14 residues. The germline V and J ends were trimmed by 1 base and 2 bases, with 9 bases remaining between them. CDR1 is LNHDA, CDR2 SQIVND, per germline (reference sequence). The CDR3 loop is CASSIAGTAYEQYF. The CDR3 coding sequence is TGTGCCAGTAGTATAGCCGGCACGGCCTACGAGCAGTACTTC.

The J gene is TRBJ1-6, the V gene TRBV5-1; 7 bases match TRBD1. Germline CDR1 reads SGHRS; CDR2 reads YFSETQ. V was pared by 2 bases and J by 5 bases, with 4 bases of the junction left unmatched. This CDR3 contains 15 residues. The DNA of the CDR3 is TGCGCCAGCAGCTTCAGACAGGGTGATAATTCACCCCTCCACTTT. This sequence encodes CASSFRQGDNSPLHF.

In this sample, this clonotype turned up many times. The V gene is TRBV20-1, the J gene TRBJ2-1; D gene unclear. The ends were cut back, 3 bases at V and 0 bases at J, with 9 bases in the middle. Germline CDR1 is DFQATT and CDR2 is SNEGSKA (reference sequence). The CDR3 has 14 amino acids. The CDR3, as DNA: TGCAGTGCTAGTAGGCAGAGCTCCTACAATGAGCAGTTCTTC. Encoded protein: CSASRQSSYNEQFF.

This clonotype has at least ten counts. The rearrangement links TRBV20-1 to TRBJ2-7; 10 bases align to TRBD2. Germline V lookup: CDR1 DFQATT, CDR2 SNEGSKA (reference sequence). After removal of 0 bases from V and 4 bases from J, the junction contained 3 bases not matched to a gene. The CDR3 spans 14 residues. The CDR3 protein is CSARDTSGKYEQYF. Here the CDR3 DNA reads TGCAGTGCTAGAGATACTAGCGGGAAATACGAGCAGTACTTC.